This T cell receptor (beta chain) comes out of a study of blood T cells in healthy people across ages. With a J-beta primer mix and a sample-barcoded 5' primer, a second PCR ran 7 to 11 cycles. TCRdb itself ran the 5' RACE reads through MiXCR, one entry per CDR3 protein. Altogether some 1.5 million distinct CDR3 sequences are present, roughly 28% being singletons, with the ten largest covering 7% to 9%. Looked up from germline, CDR1 is SQVTM and CDR2 is ANQGSEA. With 6 bases removed from V and 2 bases from J, the gap between germline ends came to 17 bases. This CDR3 comprises 14 residues. In terms of origin and age, donors were healthy Caucasian individuals from Russia aged about 6 to 90. This clonotype has ten or more counts.

The chain has TRBV29-1 and TRBJ2-7, with D uncertain. The clonotype was recovered from a woman aged 25-40 years in good health. Input material: blood. In DNA form, the CDR3 reads TGCAGCGTGCTTCTTCAGACAAACCCCTACGAGCAGTACTTC. Protein product: CSVLLQTNPYEQYF.